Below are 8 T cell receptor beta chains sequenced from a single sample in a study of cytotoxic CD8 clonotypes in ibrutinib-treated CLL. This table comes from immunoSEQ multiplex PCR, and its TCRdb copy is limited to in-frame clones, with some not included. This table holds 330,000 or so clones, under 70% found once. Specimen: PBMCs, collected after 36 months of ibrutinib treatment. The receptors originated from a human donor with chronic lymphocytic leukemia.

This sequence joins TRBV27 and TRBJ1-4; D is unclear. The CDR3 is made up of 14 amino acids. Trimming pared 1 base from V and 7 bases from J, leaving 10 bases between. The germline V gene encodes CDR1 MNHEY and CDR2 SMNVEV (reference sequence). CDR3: CASSLLGPGEKLFF. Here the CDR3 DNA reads TGTGCCAGCAGTTTATTAGGCCCAGGTGAAAAACTGTTTTTT.

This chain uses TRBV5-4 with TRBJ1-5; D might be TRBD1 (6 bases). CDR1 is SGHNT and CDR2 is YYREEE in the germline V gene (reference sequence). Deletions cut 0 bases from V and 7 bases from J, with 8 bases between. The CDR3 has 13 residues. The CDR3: CASSLDRAQPQHF. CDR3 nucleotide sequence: TGTGCCAGCAGCTTGGACAGGGCGCAGCCCCAGCATTTT.

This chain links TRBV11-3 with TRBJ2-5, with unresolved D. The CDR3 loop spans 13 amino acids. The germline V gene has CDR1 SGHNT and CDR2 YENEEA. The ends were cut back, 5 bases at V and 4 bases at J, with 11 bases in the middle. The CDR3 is CASSALARETQYF. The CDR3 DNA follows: TGTGCCAGCAGCGCTCTGGCGCGAGAGACCCAGTACTTC.

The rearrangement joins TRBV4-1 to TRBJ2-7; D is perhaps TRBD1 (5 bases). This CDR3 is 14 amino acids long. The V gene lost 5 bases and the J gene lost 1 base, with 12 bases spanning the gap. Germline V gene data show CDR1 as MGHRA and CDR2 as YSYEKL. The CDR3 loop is CASSVGHVSYEQYF. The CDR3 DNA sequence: TGCGCCAGCAGCGTTGGACACGTTTCCTACGAGCAGTACTTC.

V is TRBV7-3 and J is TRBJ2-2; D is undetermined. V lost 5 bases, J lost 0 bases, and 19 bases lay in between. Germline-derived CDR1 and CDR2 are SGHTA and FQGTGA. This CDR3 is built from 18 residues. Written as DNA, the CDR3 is TGTGCCAGCAGCCCCCTGGCTTGGGGTTTCGCGAACACCGGGGAGCTGTTTTTT. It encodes CASSPLAWGFANTGELFF.

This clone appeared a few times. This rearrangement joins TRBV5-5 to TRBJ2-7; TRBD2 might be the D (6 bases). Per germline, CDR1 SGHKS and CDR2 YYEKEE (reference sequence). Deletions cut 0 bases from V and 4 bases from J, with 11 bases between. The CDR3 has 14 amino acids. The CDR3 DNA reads TGTGCCAGCAGCTTGGTCGGGAGCATTTACGAGCAGTACTTC. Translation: CASSLVGSIYEQYF.

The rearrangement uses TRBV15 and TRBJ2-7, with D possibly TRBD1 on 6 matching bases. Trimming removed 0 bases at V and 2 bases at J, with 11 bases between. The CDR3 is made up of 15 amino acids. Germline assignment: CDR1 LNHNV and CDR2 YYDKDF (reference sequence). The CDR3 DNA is TGTGCCACCAGCAGAGACCGGACAGTGACCTACGAGCAGTACTTC. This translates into CATSRDRTVTYEQYF. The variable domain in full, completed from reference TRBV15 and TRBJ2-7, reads DAMVIQNPRYQVTQFGKPVTLSCSQTLNHNVMYWYQQKSSQAPKLLFHYYDKDFNNEADTPDNFQSRRPNTSFCFLDIRSPGLGDTAMYLCATSRDRTVTYEQYFGPGTRLTVT.

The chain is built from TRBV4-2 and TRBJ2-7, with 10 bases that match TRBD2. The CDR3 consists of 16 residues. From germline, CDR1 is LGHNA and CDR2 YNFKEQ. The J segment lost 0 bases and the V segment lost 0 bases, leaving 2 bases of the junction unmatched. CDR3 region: CASSQDLAGVSYEQYF. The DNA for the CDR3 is TGTGCCAGCAGCCAAGATCTAGCGGGGGTCTCCTACGAGCAGTACTTC.